This TCR beta chain was recovered during a study of T cell repertoires in cytomegalovirus infection. As for the study in general: Based on public TCR beta signatures, there were indications of CMV infection and of a matching HLA type.

Study outcomes and limitations: Across the ex vivo response, the dominant clonotypes were HLA-C-restricted CMV-specific TCR beta clonotypes.

Per the germline V gene, CDR1 is SGHTA and CDR2 is FQGNSA. The CDR3 length is 16 residues. V was pared by 2 bases and J by 1 base, with 6 bases of the junction left unmatched. Each CDR3 protein is one row after TCRdb ran MiXCR on the reads. Of under 450,000 distinct CDR3 sequences in the sample, around a third were seen once. As for this clonotype: Antigen unknown.

The rearrangement joins TRBV7-2 to TRBJ1-1; TRBD1 agrees at 8 bases. This clonotype was obtained from a human donor in good health (CMV status not recorded). Some clones in this sample may be carry-over from other donors' samples. The material sequenced was cultured PBMCs, taken from culture after CMV antigen stimulation. The DNA for the CDR3 is TGTGCCAGCAGCTTACCCTCGGGACAGGAGAACACTGAAGCTTTCTTT. Its translation is CASSLPSGQENTEAFF.